This T cell receptor (beta chain) was sequenced for a study of T cells after yellow fever vaccination (dated by TCRdb to about 2019). Concerning the study at large: Libraries from fractions with low cell numbers were prepared with the SMART-Seq v4 Ultra Low Input RNA kit. To follow T-cell clones before and after primary and booster YFV17D yellow fever vaccination, bulk TCR alpha and beta repertoires were sequenced over time. Blood samples were taken at several timepoints before and after primary and secondary immunization, and bulk PBMC replicates and cell subsets were isolated. Two healthy male donors made up the cohort, one aged 18 to 30 years and the other aged 30 to 40 years.

Reads for this sample came from an Illumina NovaSeq 6000. Synthesis of TCR cDNA relied on 5'RACE template switching, a step that introduced a universal primer site along with unique molecular identifiers. Priming of cDNA synthesis was performed from both the TCR alpha and TCR beta constant segments. Library amplification used two PCR steps, and the second PCR step added sample barcodes and sequencing adapters. Libraries were sequenced on Illumina HiSeq 2500 (2x100 bp) or NovaSeq (2x150 bp). The study's own analysis went as follows. Demultiplexing of reads and collapsing into UMI consensus sequences were performed with MIGEC, and V(D)J alignment was carried out with MiXCR. Clonotypes responding to the vaccine were identified with edgeR on replicate PBMC samples, with the criteria of FDR below 0.01 and a log2 fold change above 5 up to day 15. Each bulk clonotype was labeled CD4 or CD8 based on which sequenced repertoire, CD4 or CD8, contained the clonotype at higher abundance. The public reads were quality trimmed at Q25 with fastp and then assembled into clones with MiXCR by TCRdb, keeping productive beta chains. Merged by CDR3 protein, the rows form single entries marked with the most common genes and DNA. These V and J calls originate from TCRdb's pipeline instead of the authors' own analysis. Within this sample are approximately 450,000 distinct CDR3 sequences, with under 20% of them counted one time only. Around 17% of the sample is in the top ten clones.

Worth noting for this clonotype: Its cognate antigen has yet to be identified. No qualities accompany the bases; no much larger clone lies one base away.

Findings and caveats that apply to the study as a whole: A small share of clonotypes occurred in both CD4 and CD8 compartments, likely arising from convergent recombination. Most clones expanded after primary vaccination (around 96% of CD4 and over 80% of CD8) were re-detected after the booster, suggesting that broad memory maintenance occurred. The study included only a couple of donors, which limits how far the findings can be generalized. The secondary T-cell response was found to be weaker but faster than the primary response, with a peak reached on day 5 rather than on day 15. Computational filtering was required because FACS-sorted repertoires could contain abundant contaminating clonotypes from the bulk population.

The treatment or condition label here, explained by the study, means: live attenuated yellow fever vaccine strain. Two biological replicates of bulk PBMCs were collected at each blood-draw timepoint. PBMCs were isolated from peripheral blood using a standard Ficoll-Paque protocol. TriZol was used to extract RNA from bulk PBMCs, CD4 and CD8 fractions, and dextramer-positive and dextramer-negative fractions. The CDR3 spans 14 residues, from the cysteine through the phenylalanine. Left in the record is the CDR3 DNA by itself, 42 bases read in frame from the first base. CDR1 and CDR2 (MNHEY, SVGAGI) derive from the germline V gene. At the junction V is shortened by 7 bases and J by 1 base; bases outside the gene matches: 5.

In this chain, TRBV6-5 is recombined with TRBJ2-3, and 7 bases in between align with TRBD1. This clonotype was sampled from a young man who received the YFV17D yellow fever vaccine. Sequencing was performed on PBMCs, taken before the yellow fever booster vaccination. The DNA is TGTGCCAGCACAAGCGACAGGGGCACAGATACGCAGTATTTT. The translation is CASTSDRGTDTQYF.